This TCR beta chain came from a study of shared clonotypes between healthy human individuals. This CDR3 spans 15 amino acids. The germline gives CDR1 LNHDA, CDR2 SQIVND (reference sequence). V lost 6 bases and J lost 2; bases outside the gene matches: 5. Deep was the level used in running the assay. Under the authors' procedure: ImmunoSEQ only sent back junction sequences with no quality scores, so filtering was done differently. The table came from immunoSEQ multiplex PCR; TCRdb's copy has only in-frame clones and leaves some out. Clone size and the V and J calls come from that table; the DNA yielded D and trimming. The sample holds 2 million to 3 million clones; 93% are singletons and the top ten take about 0.34%.

Sequencing was performed on naive CD4+ T cells from PBMCs. Specified subset: CD45RA+ positively selected. The origin of this receptor is a man between 18 and 29 years old in good health. Some clones in this sample may be carry-over from other donors' samples. The genes are TRBV19 and TRBJ2-2; 8 bases map to TRBD1. The CDR3 DNA follows: TGTGCCAGTAGGGACAGGGATGGAAACACCGGGGAGCTGTTTTTT. This sequence encodes CASRDRDGNTGELFF.